These T cell receptor beta chains were read from a single sample in a study of blood T cell repertoires in COVID-19. This table comes from immunoSEQ multiplex PCR, and its TCRdb copy is limited to in-frame clones, with some not included. Seen here are over 350,000 clones, about 85% observed once, and the top ten hold under 2.5%. Input material: PBMCs or T cells enriched from blood (not recorded which). All receptors derive from a young woman with acute COVID-19. Both conserved end residues are part of each CDR3. The D gene is left open where the match is weak.

v_call	d_call	j_call	cdr3_aa
TRBV18	-	TRBJ2-7	CASSREDFYEQYF
TRBV19	-	TRBJ2-6	CASSMWQPGANVLTF
TRBV9	-	TRBJ2-5	CASSSRTSRQETQYF
TRBV10-3	-	TRBJ2-7	CAISLETGYYEQYF
TRBV9	TRBD2	TRBJ2-1	CASSPRLASSSYNEQFF
TRBV7-9	TRBD2	TRBJ2-1	CASSGGTSRYNEQFF
TRBV9	TRBD2	TRBJ2-3	CASSQSGSYSDTQYF
TRBV3-1/TRBV3-2	TRBD1	TRBJ1-2	CASSQADRGPYGYTF
TRBV7-9	-	TRBJ1-1	CASSPIQGGNMNTEAFF
TRBV4-3	-	TRBJ2-2	CASSQAARAAGELFF
TRBV27	-	TRBJ2-2	CASSLYPPSGELFF
TRBV5-4	-	TRBJ1-1	CASSLQGDTEAFF
TRBV6-5	-	TRBJ1-1	CASRLEATLITEAFF
TRBV7-9	TRBD1	TRBJ2-7	CASSAPGTDLYEQYF
TRBV19	TRBD1	TRBJ1-1	CASQGTGGTEAFF